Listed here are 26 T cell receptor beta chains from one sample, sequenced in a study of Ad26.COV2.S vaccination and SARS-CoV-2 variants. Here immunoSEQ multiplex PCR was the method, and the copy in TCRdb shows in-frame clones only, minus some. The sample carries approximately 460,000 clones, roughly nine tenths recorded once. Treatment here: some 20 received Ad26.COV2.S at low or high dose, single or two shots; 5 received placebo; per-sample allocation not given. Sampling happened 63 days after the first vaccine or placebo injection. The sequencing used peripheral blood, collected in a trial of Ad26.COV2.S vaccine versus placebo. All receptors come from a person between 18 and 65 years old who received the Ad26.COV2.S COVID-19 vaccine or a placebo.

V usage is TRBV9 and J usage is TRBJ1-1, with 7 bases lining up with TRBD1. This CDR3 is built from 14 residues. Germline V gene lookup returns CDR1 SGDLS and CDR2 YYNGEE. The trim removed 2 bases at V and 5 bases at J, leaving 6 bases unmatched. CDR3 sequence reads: CASSVGTDGTEAFF. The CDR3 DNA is TGTGCCAGCAGCGTCGGGACAGACGGAACTGAAGCTTTCTTT. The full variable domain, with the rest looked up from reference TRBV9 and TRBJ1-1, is DSGVTQTPKHLITATGQRVTLRCSPRSGDLSVYWYQQSLDQGLQFLIQYYNGEERAKGNILERFSAQQFPDLHSELNLSSLELGDSALYFCASSVGTDGTEAFFGQGTRLTVV.

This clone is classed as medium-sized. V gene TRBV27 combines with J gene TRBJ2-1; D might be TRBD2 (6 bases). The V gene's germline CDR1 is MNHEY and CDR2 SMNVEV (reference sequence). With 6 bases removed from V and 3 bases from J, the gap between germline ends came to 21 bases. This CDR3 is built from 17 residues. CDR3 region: CASSSGMAGNHYNEQFF. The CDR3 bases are TGTGCCAGCAGCTCAGGAATGGCGGGGAACCACTACAATGAGCAGTTCTTC.

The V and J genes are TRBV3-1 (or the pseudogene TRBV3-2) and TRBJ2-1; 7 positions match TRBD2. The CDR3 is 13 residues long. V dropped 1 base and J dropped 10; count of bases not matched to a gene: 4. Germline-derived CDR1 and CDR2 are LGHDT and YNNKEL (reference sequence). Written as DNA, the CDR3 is TGTGCCAGCAGCCAAGGACTAGCTAAGGAGCAGTTCTTC. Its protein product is CASSQGLAKEQFF.

The CDR3 spells CASRGTGEGQGQYF. The CDR3 coding sequence is TGTGCCAGCAGGGGAACTGGAGAGGGCCAAGGGCAGTACTTC. The chain links TRBV25-1 to TRBJ2-7; weak D call: TRBD2 (5 bases). Germline loops: CDR1 MGHDK, CDR2 SYGVNS. V lost 6 bases, J lost 9 bases, and 21 bases lay in between. CDR3 length equals 14 residues.

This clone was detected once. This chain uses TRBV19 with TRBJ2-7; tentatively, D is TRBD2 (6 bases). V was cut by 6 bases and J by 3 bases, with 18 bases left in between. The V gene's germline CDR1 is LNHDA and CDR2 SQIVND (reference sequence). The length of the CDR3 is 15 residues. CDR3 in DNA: TGTGCCAGTAGACTCATCGGGACTCCCGGCTACGAGCAGTACTTC. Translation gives CASRLIGTPGYEQYF.

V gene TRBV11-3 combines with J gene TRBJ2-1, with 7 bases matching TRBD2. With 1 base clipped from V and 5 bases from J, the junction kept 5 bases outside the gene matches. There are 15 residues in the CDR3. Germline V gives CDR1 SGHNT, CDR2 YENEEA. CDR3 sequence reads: CASSLGSSGNNEQFF. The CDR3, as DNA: TGTGCCAGCAGCTTAGGGTCTAGCGGAAACAATGAGCAGTTCTTC.

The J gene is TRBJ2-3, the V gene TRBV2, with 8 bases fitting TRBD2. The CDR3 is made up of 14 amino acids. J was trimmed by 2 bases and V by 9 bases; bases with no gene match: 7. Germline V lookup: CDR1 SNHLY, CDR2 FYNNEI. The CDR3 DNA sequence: TGTGCCAGAACCGCCGGGGGGGCCACAGATACGCAGTATTTT. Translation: CARTAGGATDTQYF. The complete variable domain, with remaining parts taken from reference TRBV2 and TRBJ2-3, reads EPEVTQTPSHQVTQMGQEVILRCVPISNHLYFYWYRQILGQKVEFLVSFYNNEISEKSEIFDDQFSVERPDGSNFTLKIRSTKLEDSAMYFCARTAGGATDTQYFGPGTRLTVL.

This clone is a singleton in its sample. The CDR3 region is CASSLDWGGPETQYF. The CDR3 region has the DNA TGTGCCAGCAGCTTAGATTGGGGCGGCCCGGAGACCCAGTACTTC. The V and J genes are TRBV7-2 and TRBJ2-5, with D possibly being TRBD1 (5 bases). In germline, CDR1 is SGHTA, CDR2 FQGNSA. Trimming stripped 1 base from V and 5 bases from J, with 14 bases between. There are 15 residues in the CDR3.

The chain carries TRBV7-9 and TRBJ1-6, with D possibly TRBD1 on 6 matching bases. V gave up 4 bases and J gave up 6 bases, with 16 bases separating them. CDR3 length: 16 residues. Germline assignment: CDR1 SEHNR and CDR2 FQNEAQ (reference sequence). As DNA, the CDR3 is TGTGCCAGCAGCTCTCCCAGCGGGACACTTAATTCACCCCTCCACTTT. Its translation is CASSSPSGTLNSPLHF.

The CDR3 sequence: CASSLTSFPPTGELFF. The CDR3 DNA reads as TGTGCCAGCAGCTTAACCAGTTTCCCTCCCACCGGGGAGCTGTTTTTT. The chain combines TRBV7-2 with TRBJ2-2; no clear D. The CDR3 has 16 residues. Trimming pared 2 bases from V and 4 bases from J, leaving 14 bases between. Germline V CDR1 and CDR2: SGHTA, FQGNSA. The entire variable domain, with the rest obtained from reference TRBV7-2 and TRBJ2-2, is as follows: GAGVSQSPSNKVTEKGKDVELRCDPISGHTALYWYRQSLGQGLEFLIYFQGNSAPDKSGLPSDRFSAERTGGSVSTLTIQRTQQEDSAVYLCASSLTSFPPTGELFFGEGSRLTVL.

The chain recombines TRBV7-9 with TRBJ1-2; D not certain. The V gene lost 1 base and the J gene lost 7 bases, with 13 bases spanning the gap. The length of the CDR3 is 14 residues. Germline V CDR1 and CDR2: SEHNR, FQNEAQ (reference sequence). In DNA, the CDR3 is TGTGCCAGCAGCTTAGTGGTGGGGATCTCTGGCTACACCTTC. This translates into CASSLVVGISGYTF.

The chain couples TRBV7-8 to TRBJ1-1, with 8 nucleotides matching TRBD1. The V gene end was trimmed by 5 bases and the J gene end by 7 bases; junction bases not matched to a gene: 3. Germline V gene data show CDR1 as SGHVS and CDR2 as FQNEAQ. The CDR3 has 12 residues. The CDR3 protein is CASSPDRVEAFF. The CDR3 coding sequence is TGTGCCAGCAGCCCGGACAGGGTTGAAGCTTTCTTT.

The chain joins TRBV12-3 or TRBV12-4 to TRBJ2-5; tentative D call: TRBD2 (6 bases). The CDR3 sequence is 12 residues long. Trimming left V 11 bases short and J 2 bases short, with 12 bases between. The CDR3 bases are TGTGCCTCACGTCGGGGGCAAGAGACCCAGTACTTC. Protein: CASRRGQETQYF.

The CDR3 sequence: CAWNPDSYRYGYTF. The CDR3 coding sequence is TGTGCCTGGAACCCGGACAGCTATCGCTATGGCTACACCTTC. The chain has TRBV30 and TRBJ1-2, with D perhaps TRBD1 (6 bases). The V end lost 4 bases, the J end lost 4 bases, and 16 bases lay between the germline ends. CDR1 and CDR2 from the germline V gene are GTSNPN and SVGIG (reference sequence). The CDR3 is 14 residues long. The complete variable domain, with remaining parts taken from reference TRBV30 and TRBJ1-2, reads SQTIHQWPATLVQPVGSPLSLECTVEGTSNPNLYWYRQAAGRGLQLLFYSVGIGQISSEVPQNLSASRPQDRQFILSSKKLLLSDSGFYLCAWNPDSYRYGYTFGSGTRLTVV.

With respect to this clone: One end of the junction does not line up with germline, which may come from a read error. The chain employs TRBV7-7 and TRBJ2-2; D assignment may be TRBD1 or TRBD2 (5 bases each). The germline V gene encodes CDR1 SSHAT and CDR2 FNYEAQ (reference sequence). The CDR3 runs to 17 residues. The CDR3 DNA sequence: TGTGCTAGCAGCTTACTAGTCGGGGCCACGAACACCGGGGAGCTGTTTTTT. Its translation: CASSLLVGATNTGELFF.

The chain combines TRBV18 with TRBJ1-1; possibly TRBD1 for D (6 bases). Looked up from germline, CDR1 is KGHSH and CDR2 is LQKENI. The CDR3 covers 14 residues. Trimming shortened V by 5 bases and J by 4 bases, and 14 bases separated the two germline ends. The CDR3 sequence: CASSADRTSTEAFF. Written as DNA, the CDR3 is TGTGCCAGCTCAGCGGACAGAACCAGCACTGAAGCTTTCTTT.

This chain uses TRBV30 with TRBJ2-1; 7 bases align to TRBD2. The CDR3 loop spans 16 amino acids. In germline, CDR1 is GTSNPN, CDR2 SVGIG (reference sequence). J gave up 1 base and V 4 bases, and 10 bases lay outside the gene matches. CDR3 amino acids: CAWKPPSSGSYNEQFF. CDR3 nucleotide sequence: TGTGCCTGGAAGCCCCCGTCTAGCGGATCCTACAATGAGCAGTTCTTC. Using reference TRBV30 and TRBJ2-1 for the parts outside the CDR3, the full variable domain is SQTIHQWPATLVQPVGSPLSLECTVEGTSNPNLYWYRQAAGRGLQLLFYSVGIGQISSEVPQNLSASRPQDRQFILSSKKLLLSDSGFYLCAWKPPSSGSYNEQFFGPGTRLTVL.

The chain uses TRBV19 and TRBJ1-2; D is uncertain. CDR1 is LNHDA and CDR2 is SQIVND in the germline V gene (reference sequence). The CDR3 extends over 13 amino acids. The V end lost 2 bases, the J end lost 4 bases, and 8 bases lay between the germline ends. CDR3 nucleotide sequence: TGTGCCAGTAGTATATCCTCCGTCTATGGCTACACCTTC. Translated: CASSISSVYGYTF.

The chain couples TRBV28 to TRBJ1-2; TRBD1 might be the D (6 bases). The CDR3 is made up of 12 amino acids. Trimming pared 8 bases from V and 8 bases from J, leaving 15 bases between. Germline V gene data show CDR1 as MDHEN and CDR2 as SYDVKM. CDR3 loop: CASQTGSRGYTF. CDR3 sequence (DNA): TGTGCCAGCCAAACAGGGAGTAGGGGCTACACCTTC.

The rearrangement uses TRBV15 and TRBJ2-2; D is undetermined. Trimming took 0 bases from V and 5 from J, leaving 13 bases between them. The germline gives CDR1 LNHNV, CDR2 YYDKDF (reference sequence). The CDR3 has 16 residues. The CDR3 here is CATSRDPGFRTGELFF. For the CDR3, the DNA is TGTGCCACCAGCAGAGATCCCGGTTTTAGGACCGGGGAGCTGTTTTTT. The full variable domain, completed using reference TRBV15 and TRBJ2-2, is DAMVIQNPRYQVTQFGKPVTLSCSQTLNHNVMYWYQQKSSQAPKLLFHYYDKDFNNEADTPDNFQSRRPNTSFCFLDIRSPGLGDTAMYLCATSRDPGFRTGELFFGEGSRLTVL.

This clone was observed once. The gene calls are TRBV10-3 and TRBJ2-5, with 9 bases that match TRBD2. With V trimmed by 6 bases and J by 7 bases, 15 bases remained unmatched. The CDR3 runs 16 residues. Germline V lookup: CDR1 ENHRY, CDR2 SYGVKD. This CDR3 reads CAISLGTSSPGATQYF. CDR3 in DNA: TGTGCCATCAGCCTGGGGACTAGCTCACCCGGGGCGACCCAGTACTTC.

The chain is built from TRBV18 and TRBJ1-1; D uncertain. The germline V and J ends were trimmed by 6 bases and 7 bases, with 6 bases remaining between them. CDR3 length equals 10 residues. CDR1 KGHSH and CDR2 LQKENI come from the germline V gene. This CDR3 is CASSGIEAFF. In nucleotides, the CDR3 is TGTGCCAGCTCGGGCATTGAAGCTTTCTTT.

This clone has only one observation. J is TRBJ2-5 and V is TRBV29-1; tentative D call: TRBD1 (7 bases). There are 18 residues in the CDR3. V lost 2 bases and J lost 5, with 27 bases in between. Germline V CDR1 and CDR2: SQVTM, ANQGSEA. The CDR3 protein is CSVEWRGLFRGVIETQYF. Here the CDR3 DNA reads TGCAGCGTTGAATGGAGGGGCCTTTTCAGGGGGGTGATCGAGACCCAGTACTTC.

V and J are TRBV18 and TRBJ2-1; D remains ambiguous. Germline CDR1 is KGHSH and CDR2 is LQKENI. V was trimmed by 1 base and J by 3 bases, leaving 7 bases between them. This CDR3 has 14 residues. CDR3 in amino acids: CASSPRAIYNEQFF. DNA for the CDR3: TGTGCCAGCTCACCACGAGCCATCTACAATGAGCAGTTCTTC. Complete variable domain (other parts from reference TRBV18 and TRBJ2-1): NAGVMQNPRHLVRRRGQEARLRCSPMKGHSHVYWYRQLPEEGLKFMVYLQKENIIDESGMPKERFSAEFPKEGPSILRIQQVVRGDSAAYFCASSPRAIYNEQFFGPGTRLTVL.

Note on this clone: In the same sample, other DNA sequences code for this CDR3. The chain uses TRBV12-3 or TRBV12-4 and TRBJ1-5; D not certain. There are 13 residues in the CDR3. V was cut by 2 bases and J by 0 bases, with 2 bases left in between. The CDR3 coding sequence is TGTGCCAGCAGTTTATCTAGCAATCAGCCCCAGCATTTT. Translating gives CASSLSSNQPQHF.

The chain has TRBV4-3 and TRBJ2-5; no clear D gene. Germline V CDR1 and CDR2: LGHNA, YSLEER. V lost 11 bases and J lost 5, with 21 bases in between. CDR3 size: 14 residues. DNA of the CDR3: TGCGCCGGCTCCAGATTTTTATTCCGGGAGACCCAGTACTTC. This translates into CAGSRFLFRETQYF.